This entry features one T cell receptor beta chain sequence. In the naive CD8 group, cells lacked CD45RO and were positively selected for CCR7, so terminally differentiated effector memory CD45RA+ cells were left out. Among the donors, all were Caucasian adults who lived in Nashville, Tennessee. CDR3 length: 17 amino acids. Germline CDR1 MNHEY, CDR2 SMNVEV (reference sequence). V was clipped by 6 bases and J by 8 bases; unmatched bases: 11. These data belong to a study of shared clonotypes between healthy human individuals. Study overall: Donors consisted of a couple of women and a few men between 18 and 49.

Using immunoSEQ multiplex PCR, the repertoire was profiled, and TCRdb retains in-frame clones only, with some absent. The table records roughly 550,000 clones, nearly 97% of them present only once. The chain is built from TRBV27 and TRBJ1-6, with 12 bases aligning to TRBD1. This receptor was taken from a woman aged 25 to 39 in good health. Sequenced material: naive CD8+ T cells sorted from blood. CDR3 region: CASRERGGQGAYSPLHF. The DNA for the CDR3 is TGTGCCAGCAGAGAAAGGGGGGGACAGGGGGCTTATTCACCCCTCCACTTT.